This is a list of T cell receptor beta chains from one sample in a study of blood T cell repertoires in COVID-19. Generated by immunoSEQ multiplex PCR, the TCRdb table keeps only in-frame clones and is missing some. This table holds about 100,000 clones, 90% to 95% found once. The sample comprised peripheral blood. These receptors originate from a man aged 50 to 59 with active COVID-19. Each CDR3 is given with its conserved first and last residue. A D gene is named only where the DNA matches it firmly. For some rows the clone size is stated as once, few or many, or as a class when expanded; others skip it.

TRBJ1-1,once,-,TRBV4-1,CASSREGDTEAFF,TGCGCCAGCAGCCGCGAGGGGGACACTGAAGCTTTCTTT
TRBJ1-1,-,-,TRBV19,CASSRGGMNTEAFF,TGTGCCAGTAGTAGGGGGGGCATGAACACTGAAGCTTTCTTT
TRBJ1-3,-,TRBD1,TRBV5-6,CASSRTPPGQGRNTIYF,TGTGCCAGCAGCCGAACGCCACCGGGACAGGGAAGAAACACCATATATTTT
TRBJ2-7,-,TRBD1,TRBV5-4,CASSRDSYEQYF,TGTGCCAGCAGCCGGGACAGCTACGAGCAGTACTTC
TRBJ1-4,once,TRBD1,TRBV15,CATSRDRDSGDNEKLFF,TGTGCCACCAGCAGAGATCGGGACAGCGGAGATAATGAAAAACTGTTTTTT
TRBJ2-4,-,-,TRBV4-2,CASSQYVGGPPKNIQYF,TGTGCCAGCAGCCAGTACGTAGGAGGTCCCCCCAAAAACATTCAGTACTTC
TRBJ1-4,-,-,TRBV2,CASRGGFVGRKLFF,TGTGCCAGCAGGGGGGGGTTCGTGGGGAGAAAACTGTTTTTT
TRBJ2-5,-,TRBD1,TRBV19,CASSDGQGLRETQYF,TGTGCCAGTAGTGACGGACAGGGGTTACGAGAGACCCAGTACTTC
TRBJ2-1,-,-,TRBV11-3,CASSLDRGSHNEQFF,TGTGCCAGCAGCTTAGATCGCGGCAGCCACAATGAGCAGTTCTTC
TRBJ2-7,-,-,TRBV11-1,CASSLSQGPYEQYF,TGTGCCAGCAGCTTAAGTCAGGGGCCCTACGAGCAGTACTTC
TRBJ1-6,-,TRBD1,TRBV19,CASSIAAVGQGSSSPLHF,TGTGCCAGTAGTATAGCGGCCGTGGGACAGGGGTCTAGTTCACCCCTCCACTTT
TRBJ2-5,-,TRBD1,TRBV15,CATSKGTEETQYF,TGTGCCACCAGCAAAGGGACAGAAGAGACCCAGTACTTC
TRBJ1-2,-,-,TRBV6-6,CASSYSEGPYGYTF,TGTGCCAGCAGTTACTCGGAGGGACCCTATGGCTACACCTTC
TRBJ2-1,-,TRBD2,TRBV11-2,CASSPTSPDSGSTGNEQFF,TGTGCCAGCAGCCCCACCTCCCCGGACAGCGGGAGTACGGGGAATGAGCAGTTCTTC
TRBJ2-3,once,TRBD1,TRBV29-1,CSVVAGGPDTQYF,TGCAGCGTTGTGGCAGGGGGCCCAGATACGCAGTATTTT
TRBJ2-3,-,TRBD1,TRBV27,CASRNRQGAYTQYF,TGTGCCAGCAGGAACAGACAGGGGGCATATACGCAGTATTTT
TRBJ2-2,-,TRBD2,TRBV20-1,CSASDRERGNGELFF,TGCAGTGCTAGTGACCGGGAGCGGGGGAACGGGGAGCTGTTTTTT
TRBJ2-6,-,-,TRBV7-8,CASSREAGVGANVLTF,TGTGCCAGCAGCCGAGAGGCCGGGGTAGGGGCCAACGTCCTGACTTTC
TRBJ1-2,-,TRBD1,TRBV10-2,CASLMQGANYGYTF,TGCGCCAGTCTCATGCAGGGGGCTAACTATGGCTACACCTTC
TRBJ1-2,-,-,TRBV5-1,CASSRAAGGLNGYTF,TGCGCCAGCAGCCGAGCGGCAGGAGGTTTGAATGGCTACACCTTC
TRBJ2-7,-,TRBD2,TRBV9,CASSVERGGYEQYF,TGTGCCAGCAGCGTAGAGCGGGGGGGGTACGAGCAGTACTTC
TRBJ2-1,-,-,TRBV4-2,CASSQDPGERLWNEQFF,TGTGCCAGCAGCCAAGATCCCGGGGAGAGGTTGTGGAATGAGCAGTTCTTC
TRBJ1-3,-,-,TRBV19,CASSIGPSGNTIYF,TGTGCCAGTAGTATCGGTCCCTCTGGAAACACCATATATTTT
TRBJ1-2,-,-,TRBV21-1,CASSKGPREQGLDGYTF,TGTGCCAGCAGCAAAGGTCCCAGGGAACAGGGGCTGGATGGCTACACCTTC
TRBJ2-3,-,TRBD2,TRBV27,CASSRLGLAGVSDTQYF,TGTGCCAGCAGTCGATTGGGACTAGCGGGAGTGTCAGATACGCAGTATTTT
TRBJ2-1,-,-,TRBV5-1,CASSLSPKTYNEQFF,TGCGCCAGCAGCTTATCCCCAAAAACCTACAATGAGCAGTTCTTC
TRBJ2-2,-,-,TRBV5-6,CASRHDSNTGELFF,TGTGCCAGCAGGCATGACTCGAACACCGGGGAGCTGTTTTTT
TRBJ2-5,-,-,TRBV6-6,CASTYGTGLGETQYF,TGTGCCAGCACCTACGGCACAGGGCTAGGGGAGACCCAGTACTTC
TRBJ2-2,-,-,TRBV5-1,CASSAGQGTGELFF,TGCGCCAGCAGCGCCGGGCAGGGGACCGGGGAGCTGTTTTTT
TRBJ1-2,-,TRBD1,TRBV3-1/TRBV3-2,CASSQDGTGGINYGYTF,TGTGCCAGCAGCCAAGATGGGACAGGGGGGATTAACTATGGCTACACCTTC
TRBJ2-7,-,-,TRBV5-1,CASSLVSGRSYEQYF,TGCGCCAGCAGCTTGGTGTCAGGGAGGTCCTACGAGCAGTACTTC
TRBJ1-2,-,-,TRBV5-4,CASSFGGGADYGYTF,TGTGCCAGCAGCTTTGGGGGGGGCGCGGACTATGGCTACACCTTC
TRBJ1-5,-,-,TRBV19,CASSTGVYSNQPQHF,TGTGCCAGTAGTACGGGGGTTTATAGCAATCAGCCCCAGCATTTT
TRBJ2-2,-,TRBD2,TRBV12-5,CASGATGTSTGELFF,TGTGCTAGTGGAGCTACCGGGACTAGCACCGGGGAGCTGTTTTTT
TRBJ2-3,-,TRBD2,TRBV11-3,CASRAGGHSQYF,TGTGCCAGCAGGGCGGGAGGCCATTCGCAGTATTTT
TRBJ2-5,-,-,TRBV5-1,CASSPLDRLGGTQYF,TGCGCCAGCAGCCCCCTGGACCGCTTAGGGGGGACCCAGTACTTC
TRBJ1-3,-,TRBD1,TRBV6-5,CASRFGTGYGNTIYF,TGTGCCAGCAGATTCGGGACAGGATATGGAAACACCATATATTTT
TRBJ2-5,-,-,TRBV5-6,CASSLDLRQETQYF,TGTGCCAGCAGCTTGGATCTCAGACAAGAGACCCAGTACTTC
TRBJ1-2,once,-,TRBV7-2,CASSLPLSPGGSGYTF,TGTGCCAGCAGCCTGCCCCTCTCGCCCGGGGGAAGCGGCTACACCTTC
TRBJ1-2,-,TRBD1,TRBV18,CASSPGTGGDYGYTF,TGTGCCAGCTCACCGGGGACAGGGGGCGACTATGGCTACACCTTC
TRBJ2-1,once,TRBD1,TRBV11-2,CASSKGDRGYNEQFF,TGTGCCAGCAGCAAGGGGGACAGGGGCTACAATGAGCAGTTCTTC
TRBJ1-3,-,-,TRBV6-2/TRBV6-3,CASSPDGNSGNTIYF,TGTGCCAGCAGCCCGGACGGGAACTCTGGAAACACCATATATTTT
TRBJ2-5,-,-,TRBV5-4,CASSFHVGGQETQYF,TGTGCCAGCAGTTTCCATGTCGGCGGCCAAGAGACCCAGTACTTC
TRBJ1-6,-,TRBD1,TRBV6-1,CASSEGTGENSPLHF,TGTGCCAGCAGTGAAGGGACAGGGGAAAATTCACCCCTCCACTTT
TRBJ1-2,-,TRBD1,TRBV24-1,CATSDGQGSGGYTF,TGTGCCACCAGTGATGGACAGGGTTCGGGTGGCTACACCTTC
TRBJ1-3,-,TRBD1,TRBV12-5,CASGLVLGQGGNTIYF,TGTGCTAGTGGTTTGGTACTGGGACAGGGGGGAAACACCATATATTTT
TRBJ2-3,once,TRBD1,TRBV7-6,CASSILDRASTDTQYF,TGTGCCAGCAGCATATTGGACAGGGCATCCACAGATACGCAGTATTTT
TRBJ1-5,few,TRBD1,TRBV28,CASSRDRVAGQPQHF,TGTGCCAGCAGCCGGGACAGGGTTGCCGGCCAGCCCCAGCATTTT
TRBJ2-3,once,TRBD2,TRBV5-1,CASTVGGLVTDTQYF,TGCGCCAGCACCGTTGGGGGACTAGTCACAGATACGCAGTATTTT
TRBJ2-1,-,TRBD1,TRBV7-9,CASTLRQGGSYNEQFF,TGTGCCAGCACCCTACGACAGGGGGGATCTTACAATGAGCAGTTCTTC
TRBJ1-2,once,-,TRBV7-9,CASSLGQPLRGYTF,TGTGCCAGCAGCTTAGGGCAACCTCTTCGAGGCTACACCTTC
TRBJ2-1,-,TRBD2,TRBV19,CASSNSGGPTLEQFF,TGTGCCAGTAGTAATAGCGGGGGGCCCACCCTTGAGCAGTTCTTC